The rows below give T cell receptor beta chains drawn from one sample of a study of molecular identifiers for immune sequencing clone quantification. One entry per CDR3 protein results from TCRdb running MiXCR on the PCR reads. This table holds some 320,000 distinct CDR3 sequences, about 21% found once. The source material was naive CD8+ T cells from blood, with Jurkat cell RNA spiked in. These receptors originate from a human donor in good health. Some libraries in this study had Jurkat cell RNA spiked in. The CDR3 runs from the conserved cysteine through the conserved F or W. Each record gives: clone size, V gene, J gene, D gene, CDR3 protein, CDR3 DNA. A D gene is named only where the DNA matches it firmly. The size field is filled for only some rows; it gives once, few, many or a size class.

>NA|TRBV21-1|TRBJ1-4|NA
CASGQKGVEGKLFF
TGTGCCAGCGGCCAGAAGGGGGTTGAGGGAAAACTGTTTTTT
>many|TRBV12-3/TRBV12-4|TRBJ1-2|NA
CASSNEPPTNYGYTF
TGTGCCAGCAGTAACGAGCCACCTACTAACTATGGCTACACCTTC
>many|TRBV12-3/TRBV12-4|TRBJ2-5|NA
CASSLFSETQYF
TGTGCCAGCAGTTTATTTTCAGAGACCCAGTACTTC
>few|TRBV11-2|TRBJ2-3|TRBD2
CASSLGGSYTDTQYF
TGTGCCAGCAGCTTAGGCGGGAGTTATACAGATACGCAGTATTTT
>many|TRBV5-5|TRBJ2-7|TRBD1
CASSQPDREYEQYF
TGTGCCAGCAGCCAGCCCGACAGGGAGTACGAGCAGTACTTC
>many|TRBV7-2|TRBJ2-1|NA
CASSPWDNEQFF
TGTGCCAGCAGCCCGTGGGACAATGAGCAGTTCTTC
>many|TRBV5-4|TRBJ2-3|TRBD1
CASSYRDRAVDTQYF
TGTGCCAGCAGTTACCGGGACAGGGCTGTAGATACGCAGTATTTT
>many|TRBV29-1|TRBJ2-3|NA
CSVAPFGRQLGTDTQYF
TGCAGCGTGGCCCCTTTTGGCAGGCAACTTGGCACAGATACGCAGTATTTT
>few|TRBV4-3|TRBJ2-7|TRBD2
CASSQGTGGPEQYF
TGCGCCAGCAGCCAAGGAACGGGAGGGCCCGAGCAGTACTTC
>many|TRBV30|TRBJ1-5|TRBD1
CAWSPGTGSQPQHF
TGTGCCTGGAGTCCCGGGACAGGGAGTCAGCCCCAGCATTTT
>many|TRBV24-1|TRBJ1-1|NA
CATSDFQDSEAFF
TGTGCCACCAGTGATTTTCAGGATTCTGAAGCTTTCTTT
>NA|TRBV19|TRBJ2-5|TRBD2
CASSLATSVGEETRYF
TGTGCCAGTAGTCTCGCAACTAGCGTGGGGGAAGAGACCCGGTACTTC
>many|TRBV27|TRBJ2-7|NA
CASSPGVVGASSYEQYF
TGTGCCAGCAGCCCGGGGGTTGTAGGGGCGAGCTCCTACGAGCAGTACTTC
>few|TRBV3-1|TRBJ2-6|NA
CASSHVERAANVLTF
TGTGCCAGCAGCCATGTGGAAAGGGCGGCCAACGTCCTGACTTTC
>many|TRBV5-6|TRBJ1-1|NA
CASSLYTAEAFF
TGTGCCAGCAGCTTGTATACAGCCGAAGCTTTCTTT
>NA|TRBV19|TRBJ1-2|NA
CASRSRGTNYGYTF
TGTGCCAGTAGAAGCAGGGGCACTAACTATGGCTACACCTTC
>many|TRBV7-9|TRBJ2-6|NA
CASSAPSSGANVLTF
TGTGCCAGCAGCGCCCCCAGTTCTGGGGCCAACGTCCTGACTTTC
>few|TRBV12-3/TRBV12-4|TRBJ2-7|NA
CASSLQGSPYEQYF
TGTGCCAGCAGTTTACAGGGGTCCCCCTACGAGCAGTACTTC
>few|TRBV27|TRBJ2-5|TRBD2
CASSPLAGGPRETQYF
TGTGCCAGCAGTCCCCTAGCGGGAGGCCCCCGGGAGACCCAGTACTTC
>few|TRBV6-2/TRBV6-3|TRBJ1-5|NA
CASTLWANQPQHF
TGTGCCAGCACCTTATGGGCCAATCAGCCCCAGCATTTT
>many|TRBV7-9|TRBJ1-1|NA
CASSYNRNTEAFF
TGTGCCAGCAGCTATAACAGAAACACTGAAGCTTTCTTT
>many|TRBV19|TRBJ1-5|TRBD1
CASSIGQGDNQPQHF
TGTGCCAGTAGTATCGGACAGGGCGACAATCAGCCCCAGCATTTT
>NA|TRBV28|TRBJ2-7|NA
CVSSYRGTYEQYF
TGTGTCAGCAGTTACCGGGGCACCTACGAGCAGTACTTC
>many|TRBV4-1|TRBJ1-5|NA
CASSYTVRLQPQHF
TGCGCCAGCAGCTATACAGTAAGGCTTCAGCCCCAGCATTTT
>many|TRBV12-3/TRBV12-4|TRBJ2-1|NA
CASNWEGVDNEQFF
TGTGCCAGCAATTGGGAAGGGGTGGACAATGAGCAGTTCTTC
>NA|TRBV4-2|TRBJ2-1|TRBD2
CASSQAPFTTSGNEQFF
TGTGCCAGCAGCCAAGCCCCCTTTACGACTAGCGGTAATGAGCAGTTCTTC
>many|TRBV6-2/TRBV6-3|TRBJ1-1|NA
CASSRGWGTEAFF
TGTGCCAGCAGCAGGGGTTGGGGTACTGAAGCTTTCTTT
>many|TRBV12-3/TRBV12-4|TRBJ2-5|NA
CASSFRETQYF
TGTGCCAGCAGTTTCCGTGAGACCCAGTACTTC
>many|TRBV6-9|TRBJ1-1|NA
CASSYCPRSDADTEAFF
TGTGCCAGCAGTTATTGCCCCCGTTCTGACGCAGACACTGAAGCTTTCTTT
>NA|TRBV19|TRBJ1-1|TRBD1
CASSPGTGGTNTEAFF
TGTGCCAGCTCTCCCGGGACAGGGGGCACGAACACTGAAGCTTTCTTT
>many|TRBV27|TRBJ2-3|NA
CASSPHTSGNTDTQYF
TGTGCCAGCAGTCCACATACGAGCGGTAACACAGATACGCAGTATTTT
>NA|TRBV27|TRBJ2-7|NA
CASSLLGYEQHF
TGTGCCAGCAGTTTACTAGGGTACGAGCAGCACTTC
>many|TRBV28|TRBJ2-7|NA
CASSFLALRYEQYF
TGTGCCAGCAGTTTTTTGGCCCTACGCTACGAGCAGTACTTC